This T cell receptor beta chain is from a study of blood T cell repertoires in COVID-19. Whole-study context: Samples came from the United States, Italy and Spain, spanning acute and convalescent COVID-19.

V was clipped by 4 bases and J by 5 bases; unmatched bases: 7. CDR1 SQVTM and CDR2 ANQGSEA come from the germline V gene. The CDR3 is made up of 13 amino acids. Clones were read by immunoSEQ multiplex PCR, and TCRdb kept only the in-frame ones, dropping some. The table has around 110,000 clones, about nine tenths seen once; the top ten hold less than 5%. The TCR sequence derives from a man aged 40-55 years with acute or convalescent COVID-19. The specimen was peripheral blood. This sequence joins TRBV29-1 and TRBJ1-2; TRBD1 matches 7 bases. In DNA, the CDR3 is TGCAGCGTTGGACAGGGAGGTCGATATGGCTACACCTTC. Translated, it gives CSVGQGGRYGYTF. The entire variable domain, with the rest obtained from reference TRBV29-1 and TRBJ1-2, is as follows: SAVISQKPSRDICQRGTSLTIQCQVDSQVTMMFWYRQQPGQSLTLIATANQGSEATYESGFVIDKFPISRPNLTFSTLTVSNMSPEDSSIYLCSVGQGGRYGYTFGSGTRLTVV.